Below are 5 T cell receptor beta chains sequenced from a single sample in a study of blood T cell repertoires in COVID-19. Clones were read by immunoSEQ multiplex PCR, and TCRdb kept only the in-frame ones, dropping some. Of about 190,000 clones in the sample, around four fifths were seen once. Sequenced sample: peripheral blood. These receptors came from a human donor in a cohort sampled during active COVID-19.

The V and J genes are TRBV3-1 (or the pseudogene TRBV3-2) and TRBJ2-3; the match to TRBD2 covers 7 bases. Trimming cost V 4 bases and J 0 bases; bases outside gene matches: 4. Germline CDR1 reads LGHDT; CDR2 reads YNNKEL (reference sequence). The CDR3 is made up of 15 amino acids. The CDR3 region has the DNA TGTGCCAGCAGCCGTACTAGCGTTAGCACAGATACGCAGTATTTT. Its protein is CASSRTSVSTDTQYF.

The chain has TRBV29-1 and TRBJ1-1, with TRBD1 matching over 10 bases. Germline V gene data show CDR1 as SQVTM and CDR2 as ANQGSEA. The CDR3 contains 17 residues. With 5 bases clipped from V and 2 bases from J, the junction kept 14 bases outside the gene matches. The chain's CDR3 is CSVIIMGQGSLNTEAFF. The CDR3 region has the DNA TGCAGCGTTATTATAATGGGACAGGGGAGTCTAAACACTGAAGCTTTCTTT.

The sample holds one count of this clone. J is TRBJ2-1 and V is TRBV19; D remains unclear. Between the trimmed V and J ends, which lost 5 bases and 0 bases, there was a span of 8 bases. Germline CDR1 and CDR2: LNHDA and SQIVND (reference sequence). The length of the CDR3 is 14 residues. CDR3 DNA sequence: TGTGCCAGTAGTCGGCAGCGCTCCTACAATGAGCAGTTCTTC. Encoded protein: CASSRQRSYNEQFF. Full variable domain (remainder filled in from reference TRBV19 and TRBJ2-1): DGGITQSPKYLFRKEGQNVTLSCEQNLNHDAMYWYRQDPGQGLRLIYYSQIVNDFQKGDIAEGYSVSREKKESFPLTVTSAQKNPTAFYLCASSRQRSYNEQFFGPGTRLTVL.

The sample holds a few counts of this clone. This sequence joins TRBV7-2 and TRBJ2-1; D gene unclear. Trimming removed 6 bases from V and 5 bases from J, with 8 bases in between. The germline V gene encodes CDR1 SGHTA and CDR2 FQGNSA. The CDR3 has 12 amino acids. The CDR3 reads CASRHGHNEQFF. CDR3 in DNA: TGTGCCAGCAGGCACGGTCACAATGAGCAGTTCTTC.

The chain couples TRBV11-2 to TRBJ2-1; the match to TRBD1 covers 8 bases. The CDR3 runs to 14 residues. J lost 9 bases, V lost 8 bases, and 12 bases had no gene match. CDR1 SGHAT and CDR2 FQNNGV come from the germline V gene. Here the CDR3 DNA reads TGTGCCAGCGACAGGGGAGGTTGGAAGGGTGAGCAGTTCTTC. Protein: CASDRGGWKGEQFF.